A single sample is the source of the 13 T cell receptor beta chains below, sequenced in a study of blood T cells in healthy people across ages. Primers used in a second PCR of roughly 6 to 11 cycles were a sample-barcoded 5' primer and a J-beta primer mix. MiXCR, run by TCRdb on the 5' RACE reads, gives a single entry per CDR3 protein. The sample records about 1.4 million distinct CDR3 sequences, roughly 60% being singletons. The sample comprised blood. Source of these receptors: a man between 18 and 29 years old in good health.

J is TRBJ2-3 and V is TRBV15, with 9 bases that match TRBD2. V lost 2 bases, J lost 2 bases, and 11 bases stayed unmatched. CDR3 length equals 18 residues. CDR1 is LNHNV and CDR2 is YYDKDF in the germline V gene (reference sequence). The CDR3 DNA reads as TGTGCCACCAGCAGATCCATTGCGGCTAGCGGGAACACAGATACGCAGTATTTT. Its translation is CATSRSIAASGNTDTQYF. The full variable domain, its missing parts supplied by reference TRBV15 and TRBJ2-3, is DAMVIQNPRYQVTQFGKPVTLSCSQTLNHNVMYWYQQKSSQAPKLLFHYYDKDFNNEADTPDNFQSRRPNTSFCFLDIRSPGLGDTAMYLCATSRSIAASGNTDTQYFGPGTRLTVL.

Here the CDR3 reads CASSPPSTGKLTYEQYF. The CDR3 DNA sequence: TGCGCCAGCAGCCCACCTTCGACAGGGAAACTTACCTACGAGCAGTACTTC. The chain couples TRBV5-1 to TRBJ2-7, with TRBD1 matching 7 bases. CDR3 length: 17 amino acids. Germline V gene lookup returns CDR1 SGHRS and CDR2 YFSETQ. With 4 bases clipped from V and 2 bases from J, the junction kept 15 bases outside the gene matches. The variable domain in full, completed from reference TRBV5-1 and TRBJ2-7, reads KAGVTQTPRYLIKTRGQQVTLSCSPISGHRSVSWYQQTPGQGLQFLFEYFSETQRNKGNFPGRFSGRQFSNSRSEMNVSTLELGDSALYLCASSPPSTGKLTYEQYFGPGTRLTVT.

This clonotype was seen a few times. The rearrangement uses TRBV15 and TRBJ2-3; 9 bases map to TRBD1. This CDR3 spans 14 amino acids. Per germline, CDR1 LNHNV and CDR2 YYDKDF (reference sequence). Germline trimming cut 8 bases from V and 6 bases from J; bases unmatched to any gene: 9. The CDR3 DNA reads TGTGCCACCCAACGCGGGACAGGGTTGGATACGCAGTATTTT. Translated: CATQRGTGLDTQYF. Supplemented by reference TRBV15 and TRBJ2-3, the full variable domain reads DAMVIQNPRYQVTQFGKPVTLSCSQTLNHNVMYWYQQKSSQAPKLLFHYYDKDFNNEADTPDNFQSRRPNTSFCFLDIRSPGLGDTAMYLCATQRGTGLDTQYFGPGTRLTVL.

This clonotype was detected a few times. The chain joins TRBV29-1 to TRBJ2-5, with no clear D. V lost 6 bases, J lost 0 bases, and 8 bases lay in between. Germline CDR1 is SQVTM and CDR2 is ANQGSEA. This CDR3 comprises 12 residues. The CDR3 DNA reads TGCAGCGTGGCGGAAAACCAAGAGACCCAGTACTTC. It translates to CSVAENQETQYF.

The chain employs TRBV7-9 and TRBJ2-5; TRBD1 aligns across 7 bases. The J call could be wrong; TRBJ2-7 is a better fit for the DNA end. Per the germline V gene, CDR1 is SEHNR and CDR2 is FQNEAQ (reference sequence). CDR3 length: 14 amino acids. The CDR3: CASTGETGMYEQYF. CDR3 in DNA: TGTGCCAGCACCGGCGAGACAGGGATGTACGAGCAGTACTTC.

A word on this clonotype: An end of the junction does not agree with germline; a read error may underlie this. CDR3 loop: CASGLVGGPNEQFF. The CDR3 DNA is TGTGCCAGTGGTCTCGTGGGGGGCCCGAATGAGCAGTTCTTC. V is TRBV5-1 and J is TRBJ2-1, with D tentatively TRBD1 or TRBD2 (6 bases each). The length of the CDR3 is 14 residues. Germline V gene lookup returns CDR1 SGHRS and CDR2 YFSETQ.

This clonotype turned up a few times. The J gene is TRBJ2-1, the V gene TRBV29-1, with 12 bases that match TRBD2. Trimming took 7 bases from V and 8 from J; bases not matched to a gene: 6. Germline values: CDR1 SQVTM, CDR2 ANQGSEA. The CDR3 sequence is 13 residues long. CDR3 in amino acids: CSERLAGVHEQFF. The CDR3 region has the DNA TGCAGCGAAAGACTAGCGGGAGTTCATGAGCAGTTCTTC.

This clonotype was recorded at least ten times. CDR3 DNA: TGTGCCAGCAGTATTTTTGGGGGAGGCCTTGTCGATACGCAGTATTTT. This translates into CASSIFGGGLVDTQYF. J is TRBJ2-3 and V is TRBV12-3 or TRBV12-4, with D possibly matching TRBD2 (6 bases). The CDR3 sequence is 16 residues long. Trimming removed 5 bases from V and 6 bases from J, with 21 bases in between.

There are a few counts of this clonotype. The genes are TRBV6-6 and TRBJ1-5; TRBD1 is a possible D gene (5 bases). V dropped 4 bases and J dropped 1 base, with 8 bases sitting between them. This CDR3 has 14 residues. The V gene's germline CDR1 is MNHNY and CDR2 SVGAGI (reference sequence). This chain's CDR3 is CASSFRQSNQPQHF. The CDR3 nucleotides are TGTGCCAGCAGTTTCAGACAGAGCAATCAGCCCCAGCATTTT.

The rearrangement joins TRBV27 to TRBJ2-7, with 7 bases that match TRBD2. Germline lookup yields CDR1 MNHEY and CDR2 SMNVEV (reference sequence). The CDR3 is made up of 12 amino acids. Losses at the gene ends were 7 bases for V and 3 bases for J; bases not matched to a gene: 3. The CDR3 loop is CASKGGYYEQYF. CDR3 DNA sequence: TGTGCCAGCAAGGGAGGGTACTACGAGCAGTACTTC.

The genes are TRBV6-6 and TRBJ2-5; D may match TRBD1 or TRBD2 (5 bases each). The DNA end favors TRBJ2-7, so the J call may be wrong. The CDR3 consists of 15 residues. The germline V gene encodes CDR1 MNHNY and CDR2 SVGAGI (reference sequence). The CDR3 nucleotides are TGTGCCAGCAGTCGGCAGGGAGTCGTTGCCTACGAGCAGTACTTC. Translating it yields CASSRQGVVAYEQYF.

The V and J genes are TRBV20-1 and TRBJ1-2; D may be TRBD1 (5 bases). CDR3 size: 13 residues. V lost 1 base and J lost 2, with 8 bases in between. The V gene's germline CDR1 is DFQATT and CDR2 SNEGSKA (reference sequence). This CDR3 is CSARGGTNYGYTF. CDR3 coding DNA: TGCAGTGCTAGAGGGGGGACGAACTATGGCTACACCTTC.

The chain carries TRBV28 and TRBJ2-7; a possible D gene is TRBD2 (5 bases). The CDR3 spans 15 residues. The germline CDR1 and CDR2 sequences are MDHEN and SYDVKM. The germline V and J ends were trimmed by 7 bases and 1 base, with 17 bases remaining between them. The CDR3 DNA sequence: TGTGCCAGCACCGATACCCCGGGGAAATCCTACGAGCAGTACTTC. It is translated as CASTDTPGKSYEQYF.